The rows below give T cell receptor beta chains drawn from one sample of a study of cytomegalovirus exposure and HLA in healthy donors. The repertoire was sequenced with immunoSEQ multiplex PCR; TCRdb's copy has only in-frame clones and lacks some. The table records some 91,000 clones, about 75% of them present only once. The sequenced sample was PBMCs. The receptors were sampled from a man between 40 and 49 years old in good health and CMV-seropositive. The conserved cysteine and the conserved F or W are not part of the CDR3 here. The order of the fields is J gene, V gene, D gene, CDR3 length, CDR3 protein. The D gene is left open where the match is weak.

>TRBJ1-5|TRBV29-1|TRBD1|11
SVGDRLGQPQH
>TRBJ2-7|TRBV28|TRBD2|13
ASSLYSGSGNEQY
>TRBJ1-1|TRBV9|.|11
ASSVNIYTEAF
>TRBJ1-6|TRBV29-1|TRBD1|14
SVAGGLGQGASPLH
>TRBJ1-1|TRBV28|.|13
ASFGPASMNTEAF
>TRBJ1-3|TRBV6-1|TRBD1|13
ASSGRQGPGNTIY
>TRBJ2-7|TRBV5-1|TRBD1|14
ASSITGTGAAYEQY
>TRBJ1-4|TRBV7-6|TRBD1|14
ASSLAPGGFNEKLF
>TRBJ2-3|TRBV12-5|.|11
ASGLGTTDTQY
>TRBJ1-1|TRBV7-2|TRBD1|13
ASSFPGTGGSEAF
>TRBJ2-3|TRBV6-1|TRBD1|12
ASSRTGLADTQY
>TRBJ2-1|TRBV12-5|TRBD1|14
ASGLGTGTGLHEQF
>TRBJ1-1|TRBV4-1|.|14
ASALWGRGRDTEAF
>TRBJ2-7|TRBV6-6|TRBD1|13
ASSPGQGTLGEQY
>TRBJ2-7|TRBV15|TRBD1|12
ATSREQGAYEQY
>TRBJ1-2|TRBV28|TRBD1|15
ASTPASGTGSIYGYT
>TRBJ2-7|TRBV2|.|11
ASSRDISYEQY
>TRBJ1-5|TRBV28|TRBD1|13
ASSTAGGRNQPQH
>TRBJ2-2|TRBV28|.|11
ASIVTNTGELF
>TRBJ2-7|TRBV6-5|TRBD1|13
ASSYAGQGTYEQY
>TRBJ2-5|TRBV7-8|TRBD2|14
ASTQTSGAPGETQY
>TRBJ2-5|TRBV18|.|12
ASSPGHAGGTQY
>TRBJ1-1|TRBV7-2|.|14
ASSLAGVGANTEAF
>TRBJ2-5|TRBV4-1|TRBD2|13
ASSRLADNQKTQH